This T cell receptor (beta chain) appears in the sequencing data of a study of cytomegalovirus exposure and HLA in healthy donors. Study-level findings and limits: In a later analysis, first-cohort TCR clusters were found to tend to co-occur in the roughly 120 validation repertoires.

Worth noting for this clone: The antigen is not known.

In germline, CDR1 is SNHLY, CDR2 FYNNEI. The length of the CDR3 is 15 residues. Trimming at V came to 6 bases and at J to 9 bases, leaving 9 bases not matched to a gene. Method: immunoSEQ multiplex PCR; TCRdb's copy keeps in-frame clones and lacks some. The sample includes tens of thousands of clones, over 85% of them seen just once. The sequenced sample consisted of PBMCs. The sequence was obtained from a woman aged 18-35 years in good health and CMV-seronegative. The genes are TRBV2 and TRBJ2-1; 12 bases are shared with TRBD1. The chain's CDR3 is CASSDRDRGPVEQFF. CDR3 nucleotides: TGTGCCAGCAGCGACCGGGACAGGGGGCCGGTTGAGCAGTTCTTC.